The T cell receptor (beta chain) under discussion was sequenced for a study of T cells in Graves' hyperthyroidism and ophthalmopathy. Authors of the study amplified TCR beta CDR3 regions from RNA transcripts. Carried out on the TCR CDR3, a first-round RT-PCR used the HTBI primer set. TCRdb processed the multiplex PCR reads anew with MiXCR; each CDR3 protein has one entry. The sample consists of 450,000 to 700,000 distinct CDR3 sequences, roughly 50% of them appearing once. Exclusion of patients followed from uncontrolled infection, other autoimmune disease, pregnancy or lactation. Clinical symptoms, serum thyroxine, TRAb, thyroid ultrasound and orbital computed tomography informed diagnoses. This receptor was obtained from an adult woman with Graves' disease, either hyperthyroidism or ophthalmopathy (not recorded which). Sequencing was carried out using peripheral blood or thyroid tissue (not recorded which).

CDR3 coding DNA: TGTGCCAGCAGTGGTAGAATAAGCGGGGCCAACGTCCTGACTTTC. It specifies CASSGRISGANVLTF. The chain links TRBV6-1 to TRBJ2-6; D gene uncertain. Germline V gene data show CDR1 as MNHNS and CDR2 as SASEGT. The V and J ends lost 4 bases and 4 bases respectively, with 11 bases between them. The CDR3 covers 15 residues.